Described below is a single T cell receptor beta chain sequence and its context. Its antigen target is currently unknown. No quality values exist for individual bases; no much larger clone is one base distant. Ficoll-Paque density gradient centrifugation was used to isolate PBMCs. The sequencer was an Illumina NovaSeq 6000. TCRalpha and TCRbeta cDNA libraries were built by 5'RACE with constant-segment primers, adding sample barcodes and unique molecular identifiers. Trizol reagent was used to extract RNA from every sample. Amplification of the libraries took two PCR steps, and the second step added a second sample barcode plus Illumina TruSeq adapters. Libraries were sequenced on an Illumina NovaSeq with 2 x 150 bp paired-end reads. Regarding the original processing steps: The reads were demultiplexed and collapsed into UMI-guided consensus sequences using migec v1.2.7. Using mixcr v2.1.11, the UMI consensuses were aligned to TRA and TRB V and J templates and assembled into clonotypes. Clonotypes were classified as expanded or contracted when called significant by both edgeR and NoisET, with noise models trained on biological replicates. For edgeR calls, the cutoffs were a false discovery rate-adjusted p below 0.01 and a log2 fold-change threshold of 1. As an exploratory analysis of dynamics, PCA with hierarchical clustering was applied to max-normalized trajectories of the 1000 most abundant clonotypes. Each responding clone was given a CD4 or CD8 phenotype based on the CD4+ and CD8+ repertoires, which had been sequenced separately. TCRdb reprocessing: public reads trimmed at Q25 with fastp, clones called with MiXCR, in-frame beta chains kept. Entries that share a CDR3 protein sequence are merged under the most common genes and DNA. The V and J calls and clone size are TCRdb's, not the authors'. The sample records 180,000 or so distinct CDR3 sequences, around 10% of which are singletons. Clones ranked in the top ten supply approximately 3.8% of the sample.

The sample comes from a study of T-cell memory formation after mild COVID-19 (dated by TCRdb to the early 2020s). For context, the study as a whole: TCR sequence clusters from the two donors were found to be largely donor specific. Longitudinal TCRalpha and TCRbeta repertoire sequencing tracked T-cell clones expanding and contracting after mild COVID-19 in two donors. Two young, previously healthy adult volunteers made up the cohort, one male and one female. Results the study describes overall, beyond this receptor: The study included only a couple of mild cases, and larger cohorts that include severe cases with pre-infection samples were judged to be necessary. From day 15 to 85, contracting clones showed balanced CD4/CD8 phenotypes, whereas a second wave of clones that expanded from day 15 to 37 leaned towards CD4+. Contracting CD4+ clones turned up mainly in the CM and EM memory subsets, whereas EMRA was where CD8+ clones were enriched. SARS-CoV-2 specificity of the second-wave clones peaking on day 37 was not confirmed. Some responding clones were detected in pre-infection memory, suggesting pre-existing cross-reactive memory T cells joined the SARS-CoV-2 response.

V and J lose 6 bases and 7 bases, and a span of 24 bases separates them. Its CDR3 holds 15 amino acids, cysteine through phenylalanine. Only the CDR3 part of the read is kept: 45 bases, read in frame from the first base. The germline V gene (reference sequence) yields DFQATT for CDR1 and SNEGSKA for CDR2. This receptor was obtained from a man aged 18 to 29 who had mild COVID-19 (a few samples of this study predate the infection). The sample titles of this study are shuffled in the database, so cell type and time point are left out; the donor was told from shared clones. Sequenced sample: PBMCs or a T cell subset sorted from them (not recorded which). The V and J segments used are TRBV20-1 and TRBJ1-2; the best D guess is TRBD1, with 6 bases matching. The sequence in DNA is TGCAGTGCCCTTTCGAAGGGCAGGGGTCGAGCTGGCTACACCTTC. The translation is CSALSKGRGRAGYTF.